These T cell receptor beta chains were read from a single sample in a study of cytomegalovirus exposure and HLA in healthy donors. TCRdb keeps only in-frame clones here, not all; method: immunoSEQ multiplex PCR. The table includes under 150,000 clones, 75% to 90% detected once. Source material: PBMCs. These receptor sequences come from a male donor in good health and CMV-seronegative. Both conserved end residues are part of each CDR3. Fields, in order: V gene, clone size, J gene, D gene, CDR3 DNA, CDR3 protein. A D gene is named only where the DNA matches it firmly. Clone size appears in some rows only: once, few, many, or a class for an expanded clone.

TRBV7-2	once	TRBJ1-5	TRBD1	TGTGCCAGCGGACAGGGTTCAAGCAATCAGCCCCAGCATTTT	CASGQGSSNQPQHF
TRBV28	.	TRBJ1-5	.	TGTGCCAGCAGTTTACGTCAGGGGACCAATCAGCCCCAGCATTTT	CASSLRQGTNQPQHF
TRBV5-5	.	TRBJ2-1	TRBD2	TGTGCCAGCACCCCTGAACGGCGCCTAGCGGGAGGTCCCAATAACAATGAGCAGTTCTTC	CASTPERRLAGGPNNNEQFF
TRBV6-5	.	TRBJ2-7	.	TGTGCCAGCAGTTCAGGCCGTTCTCACGAGCAGTACTTC	CASSSGRSHEQYF
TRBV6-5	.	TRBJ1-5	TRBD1	TGTGCCAGCAGCCCGGACAGGGGCGTAGATCAGCCCCAGCATTTT	CASSPDRGVDQPQHF
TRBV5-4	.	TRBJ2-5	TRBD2	TGTGCCAGCAGCTTGGCCGGCGGGGGGGCTGAGACCCAGTACTTC	CASSLAGGGAETQYF
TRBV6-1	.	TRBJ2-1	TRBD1	TGTGCCAGCAGTAGGGACAGGCAGCTCTTC	CASSRDRQLF
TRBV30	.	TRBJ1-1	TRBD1	TGTGCCTGGAGTCAGGGGGGGAACACTGAAGCTTTCTTT	CAWSQGGNTEAFF
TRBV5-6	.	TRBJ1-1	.	TGTGCCAGCAGCTTTAAATTACAGGGAAACACTGAAGCTTTCTTT	CASSFKLQGNTEAFF
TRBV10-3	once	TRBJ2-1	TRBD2	TGTGCCATTGCGAGGACTAGCGGGAGTAGTGTTGAGCAGTTCTTC	CAIARTSGSSVEQFF
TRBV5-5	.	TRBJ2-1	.	TGTGCCAGCACCCTTTCGGACAATGAGCAGTTCTTC	CASTLSDNEQFF
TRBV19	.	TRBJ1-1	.	TGTGCCAGTAGTACGGGGAACACTGAAGCTTTCTTT	CASSTGNTEAFF
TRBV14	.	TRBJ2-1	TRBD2	TGTGCCAGCAGCCCAGCGTCGGGGGGTAACTACAATGAGCAGTTCTTC	CASSPASGGNYNEQFF
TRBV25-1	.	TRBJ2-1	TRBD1	TGTGCCAGCAGTACCTGGACAGGGATTTCCTACAATGAGCAGTTCTTC	CASSTWTGISYNEQFF
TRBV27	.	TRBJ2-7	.	TGTGCCAGCAAATGGGCGCGGGGTACGACCTACGAGCAGTACTTC	CASKWARGTTYEQYF
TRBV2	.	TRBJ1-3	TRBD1	TGTGCCAGCAGTCTTAACAGGGGATCTGGAAACACCATATATTTT	CASSLNRGSGNTIYF
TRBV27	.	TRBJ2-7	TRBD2	TGTGCCAGCAGGACCTTTAGCGGGAGATCCTACGAGCAGTACTTC	CASRTFSGRSYEQYF
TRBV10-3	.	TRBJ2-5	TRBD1	TGTGCCATCAGAGCGACAGGGGCGGGGGAGACCCAGTACTTC	CAIRATGAGETQYF
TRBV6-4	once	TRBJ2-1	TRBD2	TGTGCCAGCAGTGACTCGCGCGGGAGGTCCCACTCCCTATCCTACAATGAGCAGTTCTTC	CASSDSRGRSHSLSYNEQFF
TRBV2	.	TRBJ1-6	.	TGTGCCATTCAGAGGGGGAGAAAGGATTCACCCCTCCACTTT	CAIQRGRKDSPLHF